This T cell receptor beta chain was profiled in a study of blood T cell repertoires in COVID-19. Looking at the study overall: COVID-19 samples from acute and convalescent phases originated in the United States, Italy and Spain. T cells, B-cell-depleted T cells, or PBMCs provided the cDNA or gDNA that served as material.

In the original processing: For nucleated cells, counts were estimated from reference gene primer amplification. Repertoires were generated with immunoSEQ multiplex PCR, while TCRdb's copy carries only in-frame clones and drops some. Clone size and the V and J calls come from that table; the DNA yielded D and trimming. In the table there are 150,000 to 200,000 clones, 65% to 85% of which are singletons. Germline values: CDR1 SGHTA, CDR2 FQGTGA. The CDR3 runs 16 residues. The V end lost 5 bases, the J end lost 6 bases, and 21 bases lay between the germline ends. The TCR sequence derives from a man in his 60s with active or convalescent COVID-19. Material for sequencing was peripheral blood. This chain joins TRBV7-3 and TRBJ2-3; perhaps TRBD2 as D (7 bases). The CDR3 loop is CASSREPAKGGDTQYF. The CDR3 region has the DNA TGTGCCAGCAGCCGGGAGCCCGCGAAGGGGGGGGATACGCAGTATTTT.